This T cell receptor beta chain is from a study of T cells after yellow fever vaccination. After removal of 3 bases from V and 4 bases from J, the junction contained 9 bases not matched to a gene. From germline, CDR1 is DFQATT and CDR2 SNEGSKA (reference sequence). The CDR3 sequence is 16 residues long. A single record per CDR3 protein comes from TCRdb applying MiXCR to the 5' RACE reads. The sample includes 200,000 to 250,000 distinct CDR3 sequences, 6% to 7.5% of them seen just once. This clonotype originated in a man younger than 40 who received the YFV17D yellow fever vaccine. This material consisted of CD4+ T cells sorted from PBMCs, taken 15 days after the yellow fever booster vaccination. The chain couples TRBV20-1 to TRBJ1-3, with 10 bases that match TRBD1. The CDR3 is CSASIHGTGVGNTIYF. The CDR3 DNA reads TGCAGTGCTAGTATCCACGGGACAGGGGTCGGAAACACCATATATTTT.